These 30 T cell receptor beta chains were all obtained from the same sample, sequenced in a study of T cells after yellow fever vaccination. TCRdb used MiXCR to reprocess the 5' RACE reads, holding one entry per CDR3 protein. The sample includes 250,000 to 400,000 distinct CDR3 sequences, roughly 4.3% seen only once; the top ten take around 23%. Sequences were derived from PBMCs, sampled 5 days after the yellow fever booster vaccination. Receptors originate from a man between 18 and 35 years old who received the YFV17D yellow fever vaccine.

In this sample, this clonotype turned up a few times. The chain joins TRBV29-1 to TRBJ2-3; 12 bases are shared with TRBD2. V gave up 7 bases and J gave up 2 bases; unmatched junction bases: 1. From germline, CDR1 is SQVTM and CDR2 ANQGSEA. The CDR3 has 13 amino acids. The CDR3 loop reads CSASGGDTDTQYF. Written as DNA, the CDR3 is TGCAGCGCTAGCGGGGGGGACACAGATACGCAGTATTTT.

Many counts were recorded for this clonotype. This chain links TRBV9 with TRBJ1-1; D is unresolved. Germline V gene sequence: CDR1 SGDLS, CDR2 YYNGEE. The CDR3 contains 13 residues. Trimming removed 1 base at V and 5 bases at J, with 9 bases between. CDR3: CASSVQGWTEAFF. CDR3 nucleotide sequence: TGTGCCAGCAGCGTACAAGGGTGGACTGAAGCTTTCTTT. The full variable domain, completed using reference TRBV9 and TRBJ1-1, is DSGVTQTPKHLITATGQRVTLRCSPRSGDLSVYWYQQSLDQGLQFLIQYYNGEERAKGNILERFSAQQFPDLHSELNLSSLELGDSALYFCASSVQGWTEAFFGQGTRLTVV.

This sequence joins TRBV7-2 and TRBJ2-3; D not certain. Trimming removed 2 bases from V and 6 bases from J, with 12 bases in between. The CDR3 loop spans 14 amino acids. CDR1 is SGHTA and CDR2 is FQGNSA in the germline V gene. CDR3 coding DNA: TGTGCCAGCAGCTTATTTGAGGTTGGTGATACGCAGTATTTT. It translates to CASSLFEVGDTQYF.

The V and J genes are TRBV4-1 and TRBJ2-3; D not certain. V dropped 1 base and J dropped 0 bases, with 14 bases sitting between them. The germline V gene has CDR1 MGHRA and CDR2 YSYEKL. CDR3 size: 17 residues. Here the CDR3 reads CASSQVVRQPSTDTQYF. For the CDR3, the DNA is TGCGCCAGCAGCCAAGTCGTCAGGCAACCTAGCACAGATACGCAGTATTTT.

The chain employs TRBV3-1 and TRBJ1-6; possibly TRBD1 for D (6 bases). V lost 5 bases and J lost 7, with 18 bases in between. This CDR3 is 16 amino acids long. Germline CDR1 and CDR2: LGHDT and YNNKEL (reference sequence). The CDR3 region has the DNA TGTGCCAGCAGCGCCAAAGGGGGGTCTTGGAATTCACCCCTCCACTTT. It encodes CASSAKGGSWNSPLHF.

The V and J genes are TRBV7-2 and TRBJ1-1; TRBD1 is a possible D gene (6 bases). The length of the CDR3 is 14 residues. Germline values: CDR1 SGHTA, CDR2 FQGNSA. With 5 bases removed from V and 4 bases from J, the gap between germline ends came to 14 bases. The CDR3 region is CASSAQGGGTEAFF. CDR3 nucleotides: TGTGCCAGCAGCGCACAGGGTGGGGGCACTGAAGCTTTCTTT.

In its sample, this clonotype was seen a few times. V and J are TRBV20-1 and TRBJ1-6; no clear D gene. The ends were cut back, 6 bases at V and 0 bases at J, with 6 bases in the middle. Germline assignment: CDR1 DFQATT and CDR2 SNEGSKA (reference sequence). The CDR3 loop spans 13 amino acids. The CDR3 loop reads CSAWSSYNSPLHF. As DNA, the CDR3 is TGCAGTGCCTGGAGCTCCTATAATTCACCCCTCCACTTT.

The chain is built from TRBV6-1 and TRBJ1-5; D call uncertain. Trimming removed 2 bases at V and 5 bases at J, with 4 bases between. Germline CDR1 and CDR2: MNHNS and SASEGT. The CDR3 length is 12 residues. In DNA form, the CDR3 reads TGTGCCAGCAGTGAAAGGGATCAGCCCCAGCATTTT. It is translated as CASSERDQPQHF.

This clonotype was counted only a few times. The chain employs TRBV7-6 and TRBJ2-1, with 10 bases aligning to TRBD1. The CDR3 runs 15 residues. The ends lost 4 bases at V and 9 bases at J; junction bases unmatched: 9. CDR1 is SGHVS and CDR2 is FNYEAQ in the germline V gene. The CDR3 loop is CASSSMDRGNVEQFF. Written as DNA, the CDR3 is TGTGCCAGCAGCTCTATGGACAGGGGGAACGTTGAGCAGTTCTTC.

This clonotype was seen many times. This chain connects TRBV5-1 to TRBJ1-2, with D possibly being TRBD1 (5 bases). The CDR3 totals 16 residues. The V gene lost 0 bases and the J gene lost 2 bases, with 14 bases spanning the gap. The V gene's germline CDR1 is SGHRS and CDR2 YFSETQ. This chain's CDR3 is CASSLGIWGGNYGYTF. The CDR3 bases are TGCGCCAGCAGCTTGGGGATTTGGGGCGGAAACTATGGCTACACCTTC.

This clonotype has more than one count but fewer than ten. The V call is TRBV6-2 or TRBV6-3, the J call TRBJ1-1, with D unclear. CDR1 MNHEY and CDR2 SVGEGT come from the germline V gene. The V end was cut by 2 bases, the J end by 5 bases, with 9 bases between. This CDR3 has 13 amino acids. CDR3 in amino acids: CASSYRVVTEAFF. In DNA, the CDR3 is TGTGCCAGCAGTTACAGGGTAGTGACTGAAGCTTTCTTT.

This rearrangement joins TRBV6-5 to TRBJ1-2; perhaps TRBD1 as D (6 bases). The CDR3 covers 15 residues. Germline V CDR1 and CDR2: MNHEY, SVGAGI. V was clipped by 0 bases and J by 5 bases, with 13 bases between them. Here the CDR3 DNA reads TGTGCCAGCAGTTACTCGAAGGCTCAGGGGTATGGCTACACCTTC. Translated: CASSYSKAQGYGYTF.

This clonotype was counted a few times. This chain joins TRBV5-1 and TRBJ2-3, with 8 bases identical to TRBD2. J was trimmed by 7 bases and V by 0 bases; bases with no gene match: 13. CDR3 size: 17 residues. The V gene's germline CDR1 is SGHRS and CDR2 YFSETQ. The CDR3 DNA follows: TGCGCCAGCAGCTTGGGAATGCTCGCGGGGGGCCGGAATACGCAGTATTTT. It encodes CASSLGMLAGGRNTQYF. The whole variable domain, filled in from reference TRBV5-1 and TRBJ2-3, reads KAGVTQTPRYLIKTRGQQVTLSCSPISGHRSVSWYQQTPGQGLQFLFEYFSETQRNKGNFPGRFSGRQFSNSRSEMNVSTLELGDSALYLCASSLGMLAGGRNTQYFGPGTRLTVL.

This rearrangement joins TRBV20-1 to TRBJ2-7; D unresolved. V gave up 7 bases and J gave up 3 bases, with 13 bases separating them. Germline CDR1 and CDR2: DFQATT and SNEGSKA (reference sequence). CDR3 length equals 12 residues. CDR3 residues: CSVKESFYEQYF. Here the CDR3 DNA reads TGCAGTGTTAAGGAGAGCTTCTACGAGCAGTACTTC.

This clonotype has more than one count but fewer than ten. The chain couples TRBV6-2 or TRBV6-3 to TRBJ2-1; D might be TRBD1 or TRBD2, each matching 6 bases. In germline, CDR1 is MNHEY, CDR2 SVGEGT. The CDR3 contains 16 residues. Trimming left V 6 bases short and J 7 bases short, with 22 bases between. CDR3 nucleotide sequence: TGTGCCAGCAGCCCCTACCTGAGCGGAGGGGGGAATGAGCAGTTCTTC. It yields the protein CASSPYLSGGGNEQFF.

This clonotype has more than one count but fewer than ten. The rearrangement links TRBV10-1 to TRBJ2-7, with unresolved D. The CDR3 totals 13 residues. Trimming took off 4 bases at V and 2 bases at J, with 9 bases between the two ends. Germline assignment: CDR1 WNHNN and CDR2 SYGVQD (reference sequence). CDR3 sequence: CASSGAETYEQYV. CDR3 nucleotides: TGCGCCAGCAGTGGTGCTGAGACCTACGAGCAGTACGTC.

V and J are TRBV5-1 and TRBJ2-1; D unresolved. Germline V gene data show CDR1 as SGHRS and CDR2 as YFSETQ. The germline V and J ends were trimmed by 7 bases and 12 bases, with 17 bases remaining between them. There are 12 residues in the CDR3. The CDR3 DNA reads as TGCGCCAGCGCCGGCCATAATTTTCGGCAGTTCTTC. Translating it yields CASAGHNFRQFF.

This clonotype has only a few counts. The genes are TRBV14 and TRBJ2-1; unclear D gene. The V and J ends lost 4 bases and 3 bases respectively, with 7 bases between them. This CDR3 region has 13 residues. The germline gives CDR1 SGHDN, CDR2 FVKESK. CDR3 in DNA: TGTGCCAGCAGCCCTCTCAACTACAATGAGCAGTTCTTC. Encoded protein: CASSPLNYNEQFF.

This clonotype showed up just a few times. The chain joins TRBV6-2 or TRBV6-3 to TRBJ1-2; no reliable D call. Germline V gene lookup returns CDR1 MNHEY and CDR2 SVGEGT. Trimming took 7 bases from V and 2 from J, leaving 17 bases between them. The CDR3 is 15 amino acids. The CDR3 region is CASTEEAYTNYGYTF. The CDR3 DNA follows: TGTGCCAGCACCGAAGAGGCATACACGAACTATGGCTACACCTTC.

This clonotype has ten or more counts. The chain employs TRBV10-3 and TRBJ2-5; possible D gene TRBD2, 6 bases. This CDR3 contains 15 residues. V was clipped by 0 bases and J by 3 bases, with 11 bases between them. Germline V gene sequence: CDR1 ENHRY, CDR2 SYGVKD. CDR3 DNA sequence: TGTGCCATCAGTGAGTCTGCGGCGGGGAAAGAGACCCAGTACTTC. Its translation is CAISESAAGKETQYF.

The CDR3 sequence is CASSTQETDYEQYF. The CDR3 DNA reads TGTGCCAGCAGCACGCAAGAAACAGACTACGAGCAGTACTTC. This chain joins TRBV7-9 and TRBJ2-7; unclear D gene. This CDR3 has 14 amino acids. The ends were cut back, 5 bases at V and 3 bases at J, with 14 bases in the middle. The germline V gene has CDR1 SEHNR and CDR2 FQNEAQ (reference sequence).

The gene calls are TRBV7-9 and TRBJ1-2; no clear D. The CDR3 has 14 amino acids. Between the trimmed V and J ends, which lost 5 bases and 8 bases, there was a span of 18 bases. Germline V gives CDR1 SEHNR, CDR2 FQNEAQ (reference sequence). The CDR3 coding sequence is TGTGCCAGCAGCCTGTCCGGGCAGAATAAGGGCTACACCTTC. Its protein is CASSLSGQNKGYTF. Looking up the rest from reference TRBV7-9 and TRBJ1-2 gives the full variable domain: DTGVSQNPRHKITKRGQNVTFRCDPISEHNRLYWYRQTLGQGPEFLTYFQNEAQLEKSRLLSDRFSAERPKGSFSTLEIQRTEQGDSAMYLCASSLSGQNKGYTFGSGTRLTVV.

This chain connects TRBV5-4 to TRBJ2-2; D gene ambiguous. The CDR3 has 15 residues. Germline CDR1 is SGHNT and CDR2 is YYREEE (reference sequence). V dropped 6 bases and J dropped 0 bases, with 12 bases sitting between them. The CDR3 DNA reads TGTGCCAGCACCAACGACGGTCCGAACACCGGGGAGCTGTTTTTT. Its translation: CASTNDGPNTGELFF. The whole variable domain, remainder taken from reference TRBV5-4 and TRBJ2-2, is ETGVTQSPTHLIKTRGQQVTLRCSSQSGHNTVSWYQQALGQGPQFIFQYYREEENGRGNFPPRFSGLQFPNYSSELNVNALELDDSALYLCASTNDGPNTGELFFGEGSRLTVL.

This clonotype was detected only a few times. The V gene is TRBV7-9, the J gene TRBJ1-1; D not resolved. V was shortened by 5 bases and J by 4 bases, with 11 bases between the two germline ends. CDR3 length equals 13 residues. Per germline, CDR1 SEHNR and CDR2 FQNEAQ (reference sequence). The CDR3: CASSLHAGTEAFF. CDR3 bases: TGTGCCAGCAGCCTACATGCAGGCACTGAAGCTTTCTTT.

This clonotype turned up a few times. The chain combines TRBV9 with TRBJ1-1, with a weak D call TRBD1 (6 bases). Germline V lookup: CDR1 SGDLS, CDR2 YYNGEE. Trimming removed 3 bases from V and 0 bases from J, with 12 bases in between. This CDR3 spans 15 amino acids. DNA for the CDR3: TGTGCCAGCAGCGCCCGGGGGGCTCTGAACACTGAAGCTTTCTTT. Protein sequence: CASSARGALNTEAFF.

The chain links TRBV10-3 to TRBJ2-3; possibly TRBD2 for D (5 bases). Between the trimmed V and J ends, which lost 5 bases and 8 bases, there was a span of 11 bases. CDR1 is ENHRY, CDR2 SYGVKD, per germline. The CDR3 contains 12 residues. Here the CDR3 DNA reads TGTGCCATCAGTTTATACGAGGGTACGCAGTATTTT. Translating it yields CAISLYEGTQYF.

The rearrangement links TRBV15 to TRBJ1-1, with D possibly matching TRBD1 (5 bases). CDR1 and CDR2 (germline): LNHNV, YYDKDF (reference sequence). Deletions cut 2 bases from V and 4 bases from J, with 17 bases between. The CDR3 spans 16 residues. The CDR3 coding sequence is TGTGCCACCAGCAGATATCTTGGGGCCCTGGGCACTGAAGCTTTCTTT. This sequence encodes CATSRYLGALGTEAFF.

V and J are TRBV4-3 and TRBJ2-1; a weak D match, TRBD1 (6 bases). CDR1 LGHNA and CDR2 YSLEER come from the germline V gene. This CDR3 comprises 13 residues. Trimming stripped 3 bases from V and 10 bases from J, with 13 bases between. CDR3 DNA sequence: TGCGCCAGCAGCCATTCCGTTGGGGGCGAGCAGTTCTTC. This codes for CASSHSVGGEQFF.

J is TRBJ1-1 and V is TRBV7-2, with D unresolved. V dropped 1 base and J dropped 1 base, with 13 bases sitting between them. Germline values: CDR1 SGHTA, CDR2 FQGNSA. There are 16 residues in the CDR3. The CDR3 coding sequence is TGTGCCAGCAGCTTAGATAGGCCCCGCCCGAACACTGAAGCTTTCTTT. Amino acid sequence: CASSLDRPRPNTEAFF.

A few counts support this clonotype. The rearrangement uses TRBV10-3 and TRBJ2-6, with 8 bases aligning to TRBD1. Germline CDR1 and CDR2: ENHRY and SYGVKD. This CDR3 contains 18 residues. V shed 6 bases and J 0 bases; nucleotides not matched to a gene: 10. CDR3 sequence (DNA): TGTGCCATCAGACGTGCCCGGACAGGGCACTCTGGGGCCAACGTCCTGACTTTC. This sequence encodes CAIRRARTGHSGANVLTF.